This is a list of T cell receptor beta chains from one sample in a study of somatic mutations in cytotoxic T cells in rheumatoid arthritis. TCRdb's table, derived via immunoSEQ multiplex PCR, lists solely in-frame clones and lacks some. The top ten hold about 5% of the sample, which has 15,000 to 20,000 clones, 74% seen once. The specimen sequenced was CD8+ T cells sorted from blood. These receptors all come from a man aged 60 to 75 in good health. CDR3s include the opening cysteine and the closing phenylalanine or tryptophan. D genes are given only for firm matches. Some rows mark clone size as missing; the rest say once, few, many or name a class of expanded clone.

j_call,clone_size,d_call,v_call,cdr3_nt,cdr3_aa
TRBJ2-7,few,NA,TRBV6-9,TGTGCCAGCAGAATGGCTTACGAGCAGTACTTC,CASRMAYEQYF
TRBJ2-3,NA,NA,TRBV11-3,TGTGCCAGCAGCTTAGATCCGGGGGAAGGAGGCACAGATACGCAGTATTTT,CASSLDPGEGGTDTQYF
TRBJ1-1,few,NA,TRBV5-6,TGTGCCAGCAGCGTTGGGGAGTACACTGAAGCTTTCTTT,CASSVGEYTEAFF
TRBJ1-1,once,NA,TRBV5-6,TGTGCCAGCAGCTCGTGGGGGGGCGCAGGGGAGGACACTGAAGCTTTCTTT,CASSSWGGAGEDTEAFF
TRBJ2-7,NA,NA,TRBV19,TGTGCCAGTAGTATACAGGGTAGCTCCTACGAGCAGTACTTC,CASSIQGSSYEQYF
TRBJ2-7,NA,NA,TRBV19,TGTGCCAGTAGTTGGGCGTCCTCCTACGAGCAGTACTTC,CASSWASSYEQYF
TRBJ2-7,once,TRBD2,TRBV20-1,TGCAGTGCTAGAGATTCGAGCGGGGCAACGTTC,CSARDSSGATF
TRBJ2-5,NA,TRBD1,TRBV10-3,TGTGCCATGAACAGGGGGCGCGAGGAGACCCAGTACTTC,CAMNRGREETQYF
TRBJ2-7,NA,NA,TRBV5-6,TGTGCCAGCAGCTTCCGATACGAGCAGTACTTC,CASSFRYEQYF
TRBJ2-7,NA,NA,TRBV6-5,TGTGCCAGCAGCCCCTACTACGAGCAGTACTTC,CASSPYYEQYF
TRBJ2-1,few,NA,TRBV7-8,TGTGCCAGCAGCTTAGGGGACAATTTCTACAATGAGCAGTTCTTC,CASSLGDNFYNEQFF
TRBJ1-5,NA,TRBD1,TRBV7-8,TGTGCCAGCAGCTTAGTCAGGGGGAGTCAGCCCCAGCATTTT,CASSLVRGSQPQHF
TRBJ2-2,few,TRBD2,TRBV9,TGTGCCAGTGAGCGGGAGCTCACCGGGGAGCTGTTTTTT,CASERELTGELFF
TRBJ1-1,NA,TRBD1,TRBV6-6,TGTGCCAGCAGTAGCAGGACAGGGGGGAACACTGAAGCTTTCTTT,CASSSRTGGNTEAFF
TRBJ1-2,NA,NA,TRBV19,TGTGCCAGTAGCCCCGGGGAGGAGGCCTATGGCTACACCTTC,CASSPGEEAYGYTF
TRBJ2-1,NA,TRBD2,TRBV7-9,TGTGCCAGCAGCTCTGGACTAGCGGGGGGACGTGAGCAGTTCTTC,CASSSGLAGGREQFF
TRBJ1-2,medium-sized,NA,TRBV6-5,TGTGCCAGCACCCCCCTTGGCGGGAACTATGGCTACACCTTC,CASTPLGGNYGYTF
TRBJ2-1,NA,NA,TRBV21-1,TGTGCCAGCAGCAAATCAGGACTAACGAATGAGCAGTTCTTC,CASSKSGLTNEQFF
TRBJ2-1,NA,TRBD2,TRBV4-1,TGCGCCAGCAGCCACCCTCGGACTAGCGGGGGGGAGAATGAGCAGTTCTTC,CASSHPRTSGGENEQFF
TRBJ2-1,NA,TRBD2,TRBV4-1,TGCGCCAGCAGCCTTACTAGCGGAGCTTACAATGAGCAGTTCTTC,CASSLTSGAYNEQFF
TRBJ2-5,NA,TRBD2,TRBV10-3,TGTGCCATCAGTGAGTACGGCGGGAGCCAAGAGACCCAGTACTTC,CAISEYGGSQETQYF
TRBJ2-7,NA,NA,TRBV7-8,TGTGCCAGCAGCTTAGCTGACAGCTACGAGCAGTACTTC,CASSLADSYEQYF
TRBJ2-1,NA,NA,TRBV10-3,TGTGCCATCACCCAGGGTAATGAGCAGTTCTTC,CAITQGNEQFF
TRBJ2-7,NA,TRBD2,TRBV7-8,TGTGCCAGCAGCTCGACTAGCGGGGGGGCAAGAATCGAGCAGTACTTC,CASSSTSGGARIEQYF
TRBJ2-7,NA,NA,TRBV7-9,TGTGCCAGCAGCTTGGGCAGGGGTGACGACGAGCAGTACTTC,CASSLGRGDDEQYF
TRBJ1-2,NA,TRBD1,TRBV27,TGTGCCAGCAGTTTGGTACAGGGGGCGCGTAACTATGGCTACACCTTC,CASSLVQGARNYGYTF
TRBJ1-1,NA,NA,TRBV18,TGTGCCAGCTCACCAGACAGGACAACCACTGAAGCTTTCTTT,CASSPDRTTTEAFF
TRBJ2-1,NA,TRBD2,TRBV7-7,TGTGCTAGCAGCTTAAATAGCGGGGACTCCTACAATGAGCAGTTCTTC,CASSLNSGDSYNEQFF
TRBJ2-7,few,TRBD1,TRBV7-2,TGTGCCAGCAGCCCACAACCGGGACAGACCTCCTACGAGCAGTACTTC,CASSPQPGQTSYEQYF
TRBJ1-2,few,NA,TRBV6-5,TGTGCCAGCAGTTACTCGTCGCAGTCGGGCTACACCTTC,CASSYSSQSGYTF
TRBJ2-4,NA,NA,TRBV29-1,TGCAGCGCCCGTTGGGGAGATCTAGCCAAAAACATTCAGTACTTC,CSARWGDLAKNIQYF
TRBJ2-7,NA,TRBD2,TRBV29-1,TGCAGCGTTGAAGGTGGAGAAGCGGGGGGAGAGGAGCAGTACTTC,CSVEGGEAGGEEQYF
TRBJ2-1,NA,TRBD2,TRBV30,TGTGCCTGGAGTTACCTAGCGGGAGGGTCCAATGAGCAGTTCTTC,CAWSYLAGGSNEQFF
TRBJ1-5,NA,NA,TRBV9,TGTGCCAGCAGCGTAGATGGGAGTCAGCCCCAGCATTTT,CASSVDGSQPQHF
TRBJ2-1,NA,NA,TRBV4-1,TGCGCCAGCAGCCAAGGAGGGACTTATTACAATGAGCAGTTCTTC,CASSQGGTYYNEQFF